This paragraph covers one T cell receptor beta chain sequence. Antigen: not known. The entry originates in a study of T-cell memory formation after mild COVID-19. At the level of the study: Each donor largely had its own TCR clusters. Study-level findings and limits: Most CD4+ clones that shrank were in CM and EM, while CD8+ ones turned up in EMRA. Clones shrinking from day 15 to 85 showed even CD4/CD8 mixes; later expanders tilted CD4+.

The TCR alpha and TCR beta cDNA libraries, bearing sample barcodes and UMIs, were generated by 5'RACE using constant-segment primers. TCRdb redid the calling of the 5' RACE reads with MiXCR, one entry per CDR3 protein. The table includes about 190,000 distinct CDR3 sequences, around a fifth detected once. CDR1 and CDR2 from the germline V gene are SGDLS and YYNGEE. Trimming removed 1 base from V and 3 bases from J; junction bases left unmatched: 6. The CDR3 has 15 residues. Sequencing input: PBMCs or a T cell subset sorted from them (not recorded which). The TCR sequence derives from an adult woman who had mild COVID-19 (a few samples of this study predate the infection). Cell type and time point are not known. J is TRBJ1-1 and V is TRBV9; 7 positions match TRBD1. CDR3 amino acids: CASSVLQGSYTEAFF. In nucleotides, the CDR3 is TGTGCCAGCAGCGTACTACAGGGGTCGTACACTGAAGCTTTCTTT.